The 30 T cell receptor beta chains in this list originate from one sample, sequenced in a study of blood T cell repertoires in COVID-19. Libraries were prepared by immunoSEQ multiplex PCR; TCRdb keeps only in-frame clonotypes and omits some of them. The sample yields about 180,000 clones, roughly nine tenths seen once. Sequenced: peripheral blood. All receptors come from a man younger than 35 who had recovered from COVID-19.

This rearrangement joins TRBV11-2 to TRBJ1-1, with a tentative D call TRBD1 (6 bases). Trimming took off 3 bases at V and 5 bases at J, with 13 bases between the two ends. This CDR3 has 14 amino acids. The germline V gene encodes CDR1 SGHAT and CDR2 FQNNGV. The DNA for the CDR3 is TGTGCCAGCAGCTTGAATGGGGGCCGGACTGAAGCTTTCTTT. Protein sequence: CASSLNGGRTEAFF.

The chain uses TRBV5-5 and TRBJ2-5; tentative D call: TRBD1 (6 bases). Trimming took off 1 base at V and 3 bases at J, with 13 bases between the two ends. The CDR3 runs 15 residues. The germline gives CDR1 SGHKS, CDR2 YYEKEE (reference sequence). The CDR3 is CASSLTGTREETQYF. The CDR3 bases are TGTGCCAGCAGCTTGACCGGGACACGCGAAGAGACCCAGTACTTC.

The V call is TRBV7-9, the J call TRBJ1-1, with TRBD1 matching 8 bases. The CDR3 consists of 13 residues. The V and J ends lost 6 bases and 11 bases, in that order; junction bases with no gene match: 11. Per the germline V gene, CDR1 is SEHNR and CDR2 is FQNEAQ (reference sequence). CDR3 amino acids: CASSTWGQDEAFF. CDR3 DNA: TGTGCCAGCAGTACGTGGGGACAGGATGAGGCTTTCTTT.

This clone was counted once. This chain uses TRBV28 with TRBJ1-2; no reliable D call. The CDR3 has 12 residues. V lost 4 bases and J 4 bases, leaving 7 bases between the germline ends. The germline V gene has CDR1 MDHEN and CDR2 SYDVKM. CDR3 protein: CASSSWSYGYTF. CDR3 DNA: TGTGCCAGCAGTTCCTGGAGCTATGGCTACACCTTC.

V usage is TRBV10-3 and J usage is TRBJ2-1, with TRBD2 identical over 13 bases. V trimming: 8 bases; J trimming: 7 bases; junction bases outside the gene matches: 8. Per germline, CDR1 ENHRY and CDR2 SYGVKD. This CDR3 has 15 residues. The CDR3, as DNA: TGTGCCATCGGTAGGACTAGCGGGAGTATGAATGAGCAGTTCTTC. As protein: CAIGRTSGSMNEQFF.

This rearrangement joins TRBV5-4 to TRBJ2-1; D gene uncertain. V was trimmed by 0 bases and J by 2 bases, leaving 9 bases between them. In germline, CDR1 is SGHNT, CDR2 YYREEE (reference sequence). The length of the CDR3 is 15 residues. Here the CDR3 DNA reads TGTGCCAGCAGCTTGGAGGCTAGTGCCTACAATGAGCAGTTCTTC. Translating gives CASSLEASAYNEQFF.

The rearrangement uses TRBV9 and TRBJ2-3, with 8 bases that match TRBD2. J was trimmed by 5 bases and V by 2 bases; bases with no gene match: 7. Germline lookup yields CDR1 SGDLS and CDR2 YYNGEE. This CDR3 is built from 15 residues. CDR3 sequence reads: CASSVPGRGGDTQYF. CDR3 bases: TGTGCCAGCAGCGTCCCGGGTCGGGGGGGAGATACGCAGTATTTT.

The rearrangement links TRBV9 to TRBJ2-5; D might be TRBD2 (6 bases). CDR1 is SGDLS and CDR2 is YYNGEE in the germline V gene. V was pared by 0 bases and J by 5 bases, with 11 bases between. The CDR3 spans 14 residues. CDR3 sequence (DNA): TGTGCCAGCAGCGTAGGTAGACTAGTGGAGACCCAGTACTTC. This codes for CASSVGRLVETQYF.

The rearrangement joins TRBV19 to TRBJ2-2; 12 bases are shared with TRBD1. CDR3 length equals 15 residues. Germline assignment: CDR1 LNHDA and CDR2 SQIVND (reference sequence). Trimming took 9 bases from V and 3 from J; bases not matched to a gene: 5. Here the CDR3 reads CARTGQGADTGELFF. CDR3 nucleotide sequence: TGTGCCAGAACGGGACAGGGGGCGGACACCGGGGAGCTGTTTTTT.

CDR3 sequence (DNA): TGCGCCAGTAAGAATCTACAGGGGGAGTCCTACGAGCAGTACTTC. This gives the protein CASKNLQGESYEQYF. J is TRBJ2-7 and V is TRBV5-1, with 8 bases fitting TRBD1. The trim removed 8 bases at V and 1 base at J, leaving 11 bases unmatched. Per the germline V gene, CDR1 is SGHRS and CDR2 is YFSETQ. The CDR3 covers 15 residues.

This clone was seen once. The genes are TRBV5-4 and TRBJ2-1; 12 bases line up with TRBD2. The CDR3 sequence is 16 residues long. From germline, CDR1 is SGHNT and CDR2 YYREEE (reference sequence). Trimming at V came to 3 bases and at J to 7 bases, leaving 8 bases not matched to a gene. CDR3 nucleotides: TGTGCCAGCAGCTGGGCGGGGACTAGCGGGCCAAATGAGCAGTTCTTC. This gives the protein CASSWAGTSGPNEQFF.

The rearrangement links TRBV7-2 to TRBJ2-3, with 10 bases aligning to TRBD2. The CDR3 is made up of 17 amino acids. With 6 bases clipped from V and 4 bases from J, the junction kept 13 bases outside the gene matches. Germline CDR1 is SGHTA and CDR2 is FQGNSA. The CDR3 protein is CASSSGRASGSSDTQYF. The CDR3 nucleotides read TGTGCCAGCAGTTCAGGGAGGGCTAGCGGGAGTTCAGATACGCAGTATTTT.

This clone has only one observation. The V and J genes are TRBV11-2 and TRBJ2-7; 15 positions match TRBD2. Germline values: CDR1 SGHAT, CDR2 FQNNGV. The CDR3 consists of 15 residues. V shed 5 bases and J 6 bases; nucleotides not matched to a gene: 5. The CDR3 nucleotides are TGTGCCAGCAGCCAGGGACTAGCGGGAGGTAGCGAGCAGTACTTC. It encodes CASSQGLAGGSEQYF.

The chain joins TRBV6-6 to TRBJ1-2; D is unclear. The V end was cut by 5 bases, the J end by 2 bases, with 15 bases between. This CDR3 contains 15 residues. The germline gives CDR1 MNHNY, CDR2 SVGAGI (reference sequence). The CDR3, as DNA: TGTGCCAGCAGTCAGAGGTCGTCGAGAAACTATGGCTACACCTTC. This sequence encodes CASSQRSSRNYGYTF.

This chain uses TRBV28 with TRBJ1-2; tentatively, D is TRBD1 (6 bases). Germline assignment: CDR1 MDHEN and CDR2 SYDVKM. V was cut by 5 bases and J by 8 bases, with 21 bases left in between. The CDR3 loop spans 15 amino acids. The CDR3 nucleotides are TGTGCCAGCAGTGTCCCTCAGGGGCCCAGACGGGGCTACACCTTC. Its protein is CASSVPQGPRRGYTF.

J is TRBJ2-5 and V is TRBV5-1; the D gene is possibly TRBD1 (5 bases). Germline lookup yields CDR1 SGHRS and CDR2 YFSETQ. Between the trimmed V and J ends, which lost 0 bases and 5 bases, there was a span of 5 bases. There are 12 residues in the CDR3. DNA for the CDR3: TGCGCCAGCAGCTTGGAGGGGGAGACCCAGTACTTC. Translation gives CASSLEGETQYF.

Here the CDR3 DNA reads TGTGCCATCAGTGGGACCCCGCTTGGAGGCTACGAGCAGTACTTC. Its translation: CAISGTPLGGYEQYF. The chain joins TRBV10-3 to TRBJ2-7; TRBD2 is a possible D gene (5 bases). Germline V lookup: CDR1 ENHRY, CDR2 SYGVKD. The CDR3 sequence is 15 residues long. The V gene lost 4 bases and the J gene lost 3 bases, with 16 bases spanning the gap.

V and J are TRBV10-3 and TRBJ2-7; TRBD2 is a possible D gene (7 bases). V gave up 7 bases and J gave up 3 bases, with 16 bases separating them. The CDR3 is 14 residues long. Germline assignment: CDR1 ENHRY and CDR2 SYGVKD. The CDR3 region has the DNA TGTGCCATCACCGAGCGGGACACCTACTACGAGCAGTACTTC. Translation: CAITERDTYYEQYF.

In nucleotides, the CDR3 is TGTGCCAGTAGTCAAGGGGACACAAGAACTAATGAAAAACTGTTTTTT. Translation: CASSQGDTRTNEKLFF. The chain has TRBV19 and TRBJ1-4; TRBD1 is a possible D gene (6 bases). CDR3 size: 16 residues. In germline, CDR1 is LNHDA, CDR2 SQIVND (reference sequence). The ends were cut back, 5 bases at V and 1 base at J, with 14 bases in the middle.

This clone was seen only once. This chain joins TRBV10-3 and TRBJ2-6; 7 bases agree with TRBD2. Trimming took 7 bases from V and 4 from J; bases not matched to a gene: 10. From germline, CDR1 is ENHRY and CDR2 SYGVKD. The CDR3 is made up of 16 amino acids. The CDR3 nucleotides are TGTGCCATCATAGGGGAGGGTACTACAGGGGCCAACGTCCTGACTTTC. It yields the protein CAIIGEGTTGANVLTF.

This chain joins TRBV28 and TRBJ1-3; maybe TRBD1 (6 bases). CDR3 size: 16 residues. Germline lookup yields CDR1 MDHEN and CDR2 SYDVKM. Trimming removed 0 bases at V and 2 bases at J, with 11 bases between. CDR3 sequence (DNA): TGTGCCAGCAGTTTATGGACAGGCTTAGCTGGAAACACCATATATTTT. Translating gives CASSLWTGLAGNTIYF.

The table lists this clone with a count of one. This chain uses TRBV11-2 with TRBJ2-3; weak D call: TRBD1 (6 bases). Trimming shortened V by 6 bases and J by 2 bases, and 15 bases separated the two germline ends. The CDR3 extends over 15 amino acids. The germline V gene encodes CDR1 SGHAT and CDR2 FQNNGV. CDR3: CASSMRDTHTDTQYF. In DNA form, the CDR3 reads TGTGCCAGCAGTATGAGGGACACACACACAGATACGCAGTATTTT.

The genes are TRBV12-3 or TRBV12-4 and TRBJ2-4, with 8 bases lining up with TRBD1. The CDR3 totals 12 residues. V gave up 6 bases and J gave up 8 bases; unmatched junction bases: 3. The CDR3 nucleotides read TGTGCCAGCAGGCAGGGGGCAGACATTCAGTACTTC. Its protein product is CASRQGADIQYF.

The J gene is TRBJ2-4, the V gene TRBV6-1; no clear D gene. Trimming took 2 bases from V and 5 from J, leaving 7 bases between them. The CDR3 has 13 amino acids. CDR1 is MNHNS and CDR2 is SASEGT in the germline V gene. CDR3 coding DNA: TGTGCCAGCAGTGAAACACCCGAAAACATTCAGTACTTC. This translates into CASSETPENIQYF.

The table lists this clone with a few counts. The V and J genes are TRBV2 and TRBJ2-7; TRBD2 matches 9 bases. The CDR3 consists of 15 residues. Germline V gives CDR1 SNHLY, CDR2 FYNNEI. With V trimmed by 2 bases and J by 7 bases, 9 bases remained unmatched. The DNA for the CDR3 is TGTGCCAGCAGTGAATCGACTAGCGGATTAGGAGAGCAGTACTTC. Amino acids: CASSESTSGLGEQYF. Variable domain in full (rest from reference TRBV2 and TRBJ2-7): EPEVTQTPSHQVTQMGQEVILRCVPISNHLYFYWYRQILGQKVEFLVSFYNNEISEKSEIFDDQFSVERPDGSNFTLKIRSTKLEDSAMYFCASSESTSGLGEQYFGPGTRLTVT.

The rearrangement uses TRBV18 and TRBJ2-1; D perhaps matches TRBD2 (5 bases). Trimming took 2 bases from V and 7 from J, leaving 9 bases between them. Germline V CDR1 and CDR2: KGHSH, LQKENI. The CDR3 is made up of 13 amino acids. The CDR3 is CASSPNRGNEQFF. The CDR3 DNA reads as TGTGCCAGCTCACCAAACCGGGGAAATGAGCAGTTCTTC.

This clone has more than one count but fewer than ten. Written as DNA, the CDR3 is TGTGCCAGCAGCTTAGCGTTTCCGGGACAGGGGGCAGGAAATGAGCAGTTCTTC. It is translated as CASSLAFPGQGAGNEQFF. The chain links TRBV7-2 to TRBJ2-1; 12 bases agree with TRBD1. The length of the CDR3 is 18 residues. CDR1 is SGHTA and CDR2 is FQGNSA in the germline V gene. The J segment lost 7 bases and the V segment lost 0 bases, leaving 10 bases of the junction unmatched.

This clone was detected once. The V call is TRBV30, the J call TRBJ1-1, with D perhaps TRBD1 (6 bases). Between the trimmed V and J ends, which lost 4 bases and 1 base, there was a span of 10 bases. Germline CDR1 and CDR2: GTSNPN and SVGIG (reference sequence). The CDR3 contains 13 residues. The CDR3 DNA reads TGTGCCTGGAAAGGACAGCCGAACACTGAAGCTTTCTTT. Translating it yields CAWKGQPNTEAFF.

The chain is built from TRBV11-2 and TRBJ2-1; D gene ambiguous. This CDR3 is 15 amino acids long. Germline V lookup: CDR1 SGHAT, CDR2 FQNNGV. V lost 5 bases, J lost 2 bases, and 13 bases lay in between. The CDR3 reads CASSLQSGPYNEQFF. As DNA, the CDR3 is TGTGCCAGCAGCCTACAATCAGGCCCCTACAATGAGCAGTTCTTC.

The genes are TRBV6-2 or TRBV6-3 and TRBJ2-3; D call uncertain. Trimming left V 4 bases short and J 6 bases short, with 5 bases between. The CDR3 is made up of 11 amino acids. CDR1 is MNHEY and CDR2 is SVGEGT in the germline V gene. DNA for the CDR3: TGTGCCAGCAGTTTTAGCGATACGCAGTATTTT. Translation gives CASSFSDTQYF.